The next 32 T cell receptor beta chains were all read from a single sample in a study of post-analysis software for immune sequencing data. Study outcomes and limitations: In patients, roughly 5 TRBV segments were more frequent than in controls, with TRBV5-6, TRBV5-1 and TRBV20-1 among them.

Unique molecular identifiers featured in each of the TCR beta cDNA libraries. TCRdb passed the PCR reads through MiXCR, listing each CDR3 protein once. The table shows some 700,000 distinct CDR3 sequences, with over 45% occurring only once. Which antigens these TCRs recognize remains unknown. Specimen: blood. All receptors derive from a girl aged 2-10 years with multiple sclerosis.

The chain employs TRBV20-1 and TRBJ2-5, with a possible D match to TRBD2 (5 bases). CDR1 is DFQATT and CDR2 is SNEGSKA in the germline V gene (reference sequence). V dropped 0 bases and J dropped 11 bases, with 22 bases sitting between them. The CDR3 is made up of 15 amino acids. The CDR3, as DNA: TGCAGTGCTAGAGATCGGGCGACTGACTACAATGAGCAGTACTTC. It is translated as CSARDRATDYNEQYF.

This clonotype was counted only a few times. CDR3 bases: TGTGCCAGCAGCCCTACTTCCGGGACAGCAAACATTCAGTACTTC. Protein sequence: CASSPTSGTANIQYF. This chain uses TRBV6-1 with TRBJ2-4; TRBD1 matches 7 bases. Germline assignment: CDR1 MNHNS and CDR2 SASEGT. This CDR3 spans 15 amino acids. V lost 6 bases, J lost 6 bases, and 11 bases stayed unmatched.

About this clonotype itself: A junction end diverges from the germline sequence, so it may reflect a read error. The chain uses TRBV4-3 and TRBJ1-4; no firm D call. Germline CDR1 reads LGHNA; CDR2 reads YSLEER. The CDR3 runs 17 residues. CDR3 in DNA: TGCGCCAGCAGCCAAGATCCCCATATACGTTGGAATGAAAAACGGTTTTTT. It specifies CASSQDPHIRWNEKRFF.

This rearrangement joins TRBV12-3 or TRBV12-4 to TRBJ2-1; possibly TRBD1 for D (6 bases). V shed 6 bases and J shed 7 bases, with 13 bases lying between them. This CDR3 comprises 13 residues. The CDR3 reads CASRNTQGNEQFF. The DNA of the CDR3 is TGTGCCAGCAGGAATACCCAGGGGAATGAGCAGTTCTTC.

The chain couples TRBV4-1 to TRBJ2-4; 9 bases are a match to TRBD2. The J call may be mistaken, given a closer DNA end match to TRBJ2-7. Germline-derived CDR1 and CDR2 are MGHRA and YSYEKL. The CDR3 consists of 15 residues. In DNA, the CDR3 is TGCGCCAGCAGTTTAATTGCTAGCGGGACCTACGAGCAGTACTTC. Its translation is CASSLIASGTYEQYF.

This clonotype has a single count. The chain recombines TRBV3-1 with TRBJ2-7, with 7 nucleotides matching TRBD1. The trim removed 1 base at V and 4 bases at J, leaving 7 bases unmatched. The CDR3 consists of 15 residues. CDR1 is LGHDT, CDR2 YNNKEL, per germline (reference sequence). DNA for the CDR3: TGTGCCAGCAGCCAAGGGGTAGGGGGCGAGTACGAGCAGTACTTC. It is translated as CASSQGVGGEYEQYF.

DNA for the CDR3: TGCGCCAGCAGCTCAGGGAGCACTGAAGCTTTCTTT. It encodes CASSSGSTEAFF. The chain uses TRBV5-1 and TRBJ1-1; the D gene is possibly TRBD1 (5 bases). The ends were cut back, 3 bases at V and 4 bases at J, with 7 bases in the middle. The CDR3 spans 12 residues. In germline, CDR1 is SGHRS, CDR2 YFSETQ.

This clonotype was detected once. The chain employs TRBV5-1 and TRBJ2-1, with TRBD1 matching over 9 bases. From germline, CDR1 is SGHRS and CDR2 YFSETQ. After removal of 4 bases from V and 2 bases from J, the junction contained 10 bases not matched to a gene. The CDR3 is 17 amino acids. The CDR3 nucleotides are TGCGCCAGCAGCCCCAGGACAGGGGCTAGGACCTACAATGAGCAGTTCTTC. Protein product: CASSPRTGARTYNEQFF.

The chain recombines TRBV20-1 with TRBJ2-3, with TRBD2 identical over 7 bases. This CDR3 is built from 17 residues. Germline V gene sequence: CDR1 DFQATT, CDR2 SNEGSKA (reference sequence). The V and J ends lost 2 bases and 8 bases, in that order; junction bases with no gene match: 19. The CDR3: CSARSQASGGGKGTQYF. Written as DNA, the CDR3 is TGCAGTGCTAGAAGCCAAGCGTCCGGCGGGGGAAAAGGTACGCAGTATTTT.

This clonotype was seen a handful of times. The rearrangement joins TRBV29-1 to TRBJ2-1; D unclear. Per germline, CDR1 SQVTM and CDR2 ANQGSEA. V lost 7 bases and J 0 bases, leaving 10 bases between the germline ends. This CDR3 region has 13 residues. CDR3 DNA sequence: TGCAGCGGCGAGGAGTTCTCCTACAATGAGCAGTTCTTC. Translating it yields CSGEEFSYNEQFF.

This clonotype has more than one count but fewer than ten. The CDR3 bases are TGCGCCAGCAGCCAACCCGGACAGTTCGACGAGCAGTACTTC. Its translation: CASSQPGQFDEQYF. The chain is built from TRBV4-1 and TRBJ2-7, with a weak D call TRBD1 (6 bases). The CDR3 is 14 amino acids. Trimming pared 2 bases from V and 5 bases from J, leaving 13 bases between. Germline V gene lookup returns CDR1 MGHRA and CDR2 YSYEKL.

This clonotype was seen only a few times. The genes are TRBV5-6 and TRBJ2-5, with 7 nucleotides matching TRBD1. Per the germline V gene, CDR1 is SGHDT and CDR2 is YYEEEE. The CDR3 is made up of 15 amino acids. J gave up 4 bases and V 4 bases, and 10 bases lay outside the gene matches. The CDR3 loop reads CASSLNEGAGETQYF. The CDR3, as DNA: TGTGCCAGCAGCCTGAACGAGGGGGCTGGAGAGACCCAGTACTTC.

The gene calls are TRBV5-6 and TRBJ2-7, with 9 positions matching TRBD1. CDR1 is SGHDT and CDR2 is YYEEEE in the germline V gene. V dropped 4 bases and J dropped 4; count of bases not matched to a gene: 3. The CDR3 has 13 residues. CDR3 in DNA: TGTGCCAGCAGCGGGGACAGGGAGTACGAGCAGTACTTC. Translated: CASSGDREYEQYF. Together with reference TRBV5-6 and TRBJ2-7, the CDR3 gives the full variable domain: DAGVTQSPTHLIKTRGQQVTLRCSPKSGHDTVSWYQQALGQGPQFIFQYYEEEERQRGNFPDRFSGHQFPNYSSELNVNALLLGDSALYLCASSGDREYEQYFGPGTRLTVT.

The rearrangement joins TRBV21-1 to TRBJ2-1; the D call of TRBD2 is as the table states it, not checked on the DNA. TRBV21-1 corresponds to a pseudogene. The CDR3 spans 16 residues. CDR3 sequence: CASRPHGTSGRNEQFF. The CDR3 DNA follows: TGTGCCAGCAGACCCCACGGGACTAGCGGGAGGAATGAGCAGTTCTTC.

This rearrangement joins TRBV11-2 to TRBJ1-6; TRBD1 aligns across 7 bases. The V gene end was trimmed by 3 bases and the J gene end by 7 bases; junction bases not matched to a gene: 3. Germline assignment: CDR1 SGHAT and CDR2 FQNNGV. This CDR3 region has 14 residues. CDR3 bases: TGTGCCAGCAGCTTTCGGACAGGAAATTCACCCCTCCACTTT. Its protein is CASSFRTGNSPLHF.

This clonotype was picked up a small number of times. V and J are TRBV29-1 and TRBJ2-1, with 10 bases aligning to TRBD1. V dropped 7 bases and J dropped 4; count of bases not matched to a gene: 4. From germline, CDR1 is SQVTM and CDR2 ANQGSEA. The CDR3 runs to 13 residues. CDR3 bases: TGCAGCGGTGACAGGGGGCTTTACAATGAGCAGTTCTTC. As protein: CSGDRGLYNEQFF.

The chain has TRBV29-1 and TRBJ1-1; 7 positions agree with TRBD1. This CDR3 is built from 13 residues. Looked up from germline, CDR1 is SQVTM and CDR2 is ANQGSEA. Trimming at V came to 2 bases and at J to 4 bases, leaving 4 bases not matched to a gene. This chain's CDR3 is CSVESAGGTEAFF. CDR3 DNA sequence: TGCAGCGTTGAAAGCGCAGGGGGCACTGAAGCTTTCTTT.

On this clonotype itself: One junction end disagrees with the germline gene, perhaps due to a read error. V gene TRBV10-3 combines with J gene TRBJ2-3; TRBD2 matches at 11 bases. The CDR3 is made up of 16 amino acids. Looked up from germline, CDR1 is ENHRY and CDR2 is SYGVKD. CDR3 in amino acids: CAISGASGGSTGTQYF. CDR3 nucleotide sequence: TGTGCCATCAGTGGTGCTAGCGGGGGGTCAACAGGTACGCAGTATTTT.

The CDR3 here is CASAGLASGLSYEQYF. The CDR3 bases are TGTGCCAGCGCGGGGCTGGCTAGCGGGCTCTCCTACGAGCAGTACTTC. This chain joins TRBV2 and TRBJ2-5; 8 bases are shared with TRBD2. The tail of the sequence fits TRBJ2-7 better, so the J call may be wrong. Germline V lookup: CDR1 SNHLY, CDR2 FYNNEI. This CDR3 region has 16 residues.

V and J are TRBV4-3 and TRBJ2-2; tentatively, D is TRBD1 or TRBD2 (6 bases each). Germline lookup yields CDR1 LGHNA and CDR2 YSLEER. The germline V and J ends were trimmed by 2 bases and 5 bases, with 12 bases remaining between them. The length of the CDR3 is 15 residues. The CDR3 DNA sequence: TGCGCCAGCAGCCAATTGGGGGCGGGAACCGGGGAGCTGTTTTTT. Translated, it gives CASSQLGAGTGELFF.

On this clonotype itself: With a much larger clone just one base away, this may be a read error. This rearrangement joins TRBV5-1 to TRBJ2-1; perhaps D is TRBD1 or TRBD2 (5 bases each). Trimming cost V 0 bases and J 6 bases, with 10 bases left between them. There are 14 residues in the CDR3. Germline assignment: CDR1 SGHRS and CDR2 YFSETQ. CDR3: CASSLEGPSNEQFF. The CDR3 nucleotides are TGCGCCAGCAGCTTGGAGGGACCTTCCAATGAGCAGTTCTTC.

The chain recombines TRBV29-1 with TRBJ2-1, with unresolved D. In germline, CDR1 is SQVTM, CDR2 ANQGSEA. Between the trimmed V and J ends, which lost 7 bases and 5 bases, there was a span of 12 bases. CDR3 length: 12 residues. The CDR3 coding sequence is TGCAGCGGCGAACGTCTCCACAATGAGCAGTTCTTC. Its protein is CSGERLHNEQFF.

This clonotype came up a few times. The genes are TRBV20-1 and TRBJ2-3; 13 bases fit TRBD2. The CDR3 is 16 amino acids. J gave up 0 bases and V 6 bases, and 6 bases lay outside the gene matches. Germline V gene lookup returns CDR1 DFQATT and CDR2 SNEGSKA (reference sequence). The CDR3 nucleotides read TGCAGTGCCAAACTAGCGGGGGGGGCTAGCACAGATACGCAGTATTTT. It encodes CSAKLAGGASTDTQYF.

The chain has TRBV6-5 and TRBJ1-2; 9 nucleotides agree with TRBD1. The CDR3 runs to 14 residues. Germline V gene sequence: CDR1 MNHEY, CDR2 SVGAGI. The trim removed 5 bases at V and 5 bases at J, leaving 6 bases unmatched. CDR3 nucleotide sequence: TGTGCCAGCAGTCCAACAGGGGGCGCGTATGGCTACACCTTC. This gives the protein CASSPTGGAYGYTF.

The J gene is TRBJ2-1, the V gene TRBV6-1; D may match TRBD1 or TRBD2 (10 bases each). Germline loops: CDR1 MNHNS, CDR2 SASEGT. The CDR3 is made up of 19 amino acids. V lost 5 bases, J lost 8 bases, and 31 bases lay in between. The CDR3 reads CASSRGDRGDPSGRDEQFF. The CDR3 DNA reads TGTGCCAGCAGTCGGGGGGACAGGGGTGACCCTAGCGGGAGAGATGAGCAGTTCTTC.

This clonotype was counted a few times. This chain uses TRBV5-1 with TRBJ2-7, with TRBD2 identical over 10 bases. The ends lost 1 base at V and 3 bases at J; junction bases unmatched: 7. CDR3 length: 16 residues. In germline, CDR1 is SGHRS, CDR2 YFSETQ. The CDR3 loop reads CASSLLGSGRNYEQYF. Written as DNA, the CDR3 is TGCGCCAGCAGCTTGTTGGGTAGCGGGAGGAACTACGAGCAGTACTTC.

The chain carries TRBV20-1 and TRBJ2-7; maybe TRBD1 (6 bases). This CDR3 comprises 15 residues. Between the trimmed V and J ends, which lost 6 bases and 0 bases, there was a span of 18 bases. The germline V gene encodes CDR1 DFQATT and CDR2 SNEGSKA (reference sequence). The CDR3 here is CSASGTSESSYEQYF. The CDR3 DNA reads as TGCAGTGCCTCGGGGACATCGGAAAGCTCCTACGAGCAGTACTTC.

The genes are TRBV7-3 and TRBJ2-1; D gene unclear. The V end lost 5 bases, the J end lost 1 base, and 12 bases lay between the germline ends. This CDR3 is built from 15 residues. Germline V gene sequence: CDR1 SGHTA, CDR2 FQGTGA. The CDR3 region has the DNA TGTGCCAGCAGCCCCCGGCCCGGGTCCTACAATGAGCAGTTCTTC. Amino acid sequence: CASSPRPGSYNEQFF.

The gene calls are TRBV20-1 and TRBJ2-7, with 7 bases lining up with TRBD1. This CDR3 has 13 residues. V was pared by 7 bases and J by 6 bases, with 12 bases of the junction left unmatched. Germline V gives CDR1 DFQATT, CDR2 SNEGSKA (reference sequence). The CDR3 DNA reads TGCAGTGTCTCGGGCCCGACAGGGCGCGAGCAGTACTTC. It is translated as CSVSGPTGREQYF.

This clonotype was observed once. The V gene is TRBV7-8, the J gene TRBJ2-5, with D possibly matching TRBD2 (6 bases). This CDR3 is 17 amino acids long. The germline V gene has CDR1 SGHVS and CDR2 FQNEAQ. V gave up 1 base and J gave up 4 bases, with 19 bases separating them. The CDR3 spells CASSLVIVPGRRETQYF. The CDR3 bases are TGTGCCAGCAGCTTAGTTATAGTGCCAGGGAGGCGAGAGACCCAGTACTTC.

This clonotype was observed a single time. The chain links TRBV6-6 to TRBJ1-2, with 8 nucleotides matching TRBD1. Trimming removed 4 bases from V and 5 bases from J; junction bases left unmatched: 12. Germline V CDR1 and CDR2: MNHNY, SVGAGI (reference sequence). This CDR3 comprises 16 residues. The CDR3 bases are TGTGCCAGCAGTTCCGAGGGGGCAGGGGGCTGGTATGGCTACACCTTC. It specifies CASSSEGAGGWYGYTF.

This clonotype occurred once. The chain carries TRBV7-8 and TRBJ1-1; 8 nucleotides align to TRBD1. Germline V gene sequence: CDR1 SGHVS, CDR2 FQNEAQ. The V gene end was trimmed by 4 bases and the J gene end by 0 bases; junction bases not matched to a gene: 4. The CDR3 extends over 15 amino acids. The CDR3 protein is CASSSQGVMNTEAFF. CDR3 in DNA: TGTGCCAGCAGCTCACAGGGGGTCATGAACACTGAAGCTTTCTTT.